This is a list of T cell receptor beta chains from one sample in a study of blood T cell repertoires in COVID-19. Some clones are missing from TCRdb's copy, which holds only in-frame ones; the method was immunoSEQ multiplex PCR. The table lists 300,000 to 450,000 clones, about 80% of them singletons. Input material: peripheral blood. The source of these receptors is a human donor with acute or convalescent COVID-19. The donor label of this sample is uncertain. Both conserved end residues are part of each CDR3. Fields, in order: V gene, clone size, D gene, J gene, CDR3 protein, CDR3 DNA. The D gene is left open where the match is weak. Rows give clone size only sometimes, using once, few, many, or a class for an expanded clone.

TRBV2,NA,TRBD1,TRBJ2-2,CASTRQGHGELFF,TGTGCCAGCACCCGACAGGGGCACGGGGAGCTGTTTTTT
TRBV5-5,NA,NA,TRBJ2-3,CASSLTTAPSDTQYF,TGTGCCAGCAGCTTAACGACTGCGCCCTCAGATACGCAGTATTTT
TRBV6-5,NA,TRBD1,TRBJ1-2,CASSRTGRLYGYTF,TGTGCCAGCAGCCGGACAGGGAGACTCTATGGCTACACCTTC
TRBV6-5,NA,NA,TRBJ2-1,CASSRTSTGNEQFF,TGTGCCAGCAGTCGCACCTCGACAGGCAATGAGCAGTTCTTC
TRBV7-9,NA,NA,TRBJ1-4,CASSLGLAGEKLFF,TGTGCCAGCAGCTTAGGATTAGCGGGTGAAAAACTGTTTTTT
TRBV7-9,NA,NA,TRBJ1-1,CASSLAAGRAGGTEAFF,TGTGCCAGCAGCTTAGCGGCAGGTCGGGCAGGAGGGACTGAAGCTTTCTTT
TRBV5-1,NA,TRBD1,TRBJ2-3,CASSRGDRGRSDTQYF,TGCGCCAGCAGCCGGGGGGACAGGGGGCGTTCAGATACGCAGTATTTT
TRBV6-5,NA,NA,TRBJ1-5,CASSYRTVNQPQHF,TGTGCCAGCAGTTACCGGACAGTCAATCAGCCCCAGCATTTT
TRBV28,once,NA,TRBJ2-5,CASSLWGRNQETQYF,TGTGCCAGCAGTTTATGGGGCAGAAACCAAGAGACCCAGTACTTC
TRBV24-1,NA,TRBD1,TRBJ1-5,CATGEEGAQPQHF,TGTGCCACCGGGGAGGAGGGGGCACAGCCCCAGCATTTT
TRBV18,NA,NA,TRBJ1-2,CASSSDRSMYGYTF,TGTGCCAGCTCGTCCGACAGGTCAATGTATGGCTACACCTTC
TRBV7-6,NA,TRBD1,TRBJ1-1,CASSQPGQGWRAFF,TGTGCCAGCAGCCAACCGGGACAGGGTTGGAGGGCTTTCTTT
TRBV27,NA,TRBD2,TRBJ2-2,CASSFISGGADGELFF,TGTGCCAGCAGTTTTATCAGCGGGGGGGCGGACGGGGAGCTGTTTTTT
TRBV2,few,NA,TRBJ1-5,CASSRLNSNQPQHF,TGTGCCAGCAGTCGACTGAATAGCAATCAGCCCCAGCATTTT
TRBV5-1,NA,TRBD1,TRBJ2-3,CASSPRQGRITDTQYF,TGCGCCAGCAGCCCACGACAGGGTCGCATTACAGATACGCAGTATTTT
TRBV18,once,NA,TRBJ1-3,CASSPQGLSSGNTIYF,TGTGCCAGCTCACCTCAGGGATTAAGCTCTGGAAACACCATATATTTT
TRBV30,NA,NA,TRBJ1-5,CAWSVGRGQPQHF,TGTGCCTGGAGTGTAGGAAGAGGTCAGCCCCAGCATTTT
TRBV6-6,NA,TRBD2,TRBJ2-1,CASSSGTSGRADEQFF,TGTGCCAGCAGTTCCGGGACTAGCGGGAGGGCCGATGAGCAGTTCTTC
TRBV5-6,NA,TRBD1,TRBJ2-1,CASSLQGTGFYNEQFF,TGTGCCAGCAGCTTGCAAGGGACAGGGTTCTACAATGAGCAGTTCTTC
TRBV7-2,NA,NA,TRBJ1-6,CASSLNYSPLHF,TGTGCCAGCAGCTTAAACTATTCACCCCTCCACTTT
TRBV18,few,TRBD1,TRBJ1-1,CASSPLDRGNTEAFF,TGTGCCAGCTCACCTTTGGACAGGGGAAACACTGAAGCTTTCTTT
TRBV12-3/TRBV12-4,few,NA,TRBJ2-1,CASSFGEDNEQFF,TGTGCCAGCAGTTTCGGCGAGGACAATGAGCAGTTCTTC
TRBV5-6,NA,TRBD2,TRBJ2-7,CASSSPGLGGYEQYF,TGTGCCAGCAGCTCTCCGGGACTAGGTGGCTACGAGCAGTACTTC
TRBV15,many,NA,TRBJ2-7,CATSRASGRVHEQYF,TGTGCCACCAGCAGAGCCAGCGGCCGGGTTCACGAGCAGTACTTC
TRBV6-5,NA,NA,TRBJ1-2,CASRQGHGYTF,TGTGCCAGCAGACAGGGTCATGGCTACACCTTC
TRBV28,NA,TRBD1,TRBJ1-2,CASRQDRAHYGYTF,TGTGCCAGCAGACAAGACAGGGCCCACTATGGCTACACCTTC
TRBV3-1/TRBV3-2,NA,NA,TRBJ2-5,CASSPGGTPGGYF,TGTGCCAGCAGCCCAGGGGGGACGCCCGGTGGGTACTTC
TRBV29-1,NA,NA,TRBJ1-1,CSASRGMNTEAFF,TGCAGCGCTTCCAGAGGGATGAACACTGAAGCTTTCTTT
TRBV10-3,NA,NA,TRBJ2-7,CAIGQIGYEQYF,TGTGCCATCGGACAGATCGGTTACGAGCAGTACTTC
TRBV30,NA,TRBD1,TRBJ1-5,CAWRDGTGNQPQHF,TGTGCCTGGAGAGATGGGACAGGGAATCAGCCCCAGCATTTT
TRBV5-5,NA,NA,TRBJ2-3,CASSPQGRSGNTQYF,TGTGCCAGCAGCCCCCAGGGCCGCAGTGGAAATACGCAGTATTTT
TRBV5-1,NA,NA,TRBJ1-5,CASSLRGGDQPQHF,TGCGCCAGCAGCTTAAGGGGCGGAGATCAGCCCCAGCATTTT
TRBV14,NA,NA,TRBJ1-1,CASSHLNTEAFF,TGTGCCAGCAGCCACTTAAACACTGAAGCTTTCTTT
TRBV6-1,NA,TRBD1,TRBJ2-3,CASSEAGTGGITQYF,TGTGCCAGCAGTGAAGCCGGGACAGGGGGCATTACGCAGTATTTT
TRBV5-1,NA,NA,TRBJ1-2,CASSAGPEGYGYTF,TGCGCCAGCAGCGCGGGACCGGAGGGCTATGGCTACACCTTC
TRBV9,NA,NA,TRBJ1-4,CASSELLGGKLFF,TGTGCCAGCAGCGAGTTATTGGGGGGAAAACTGTTTTTT
TRBV6-1,NA,TRBD2,TRBJ2-1,CASSDTTSGGYNEQFF,TGTGCCAGCAGTGACACTACTAGCGGGGGCTACAATGAGCAGTTCTTC
TRBV19,NA,NA,TRBJ1-3,CASNALSSGNTIYF,TGTGCCAGTAACGCCTTGAGCTCTGGAAACACCATATATTTT